This TCR beta chain was profiled in a study of T cell responses to AZD1222 COVID-19 vaccine. Looking at the study overall: Investigators merged groups given second doses at roughly 4 or roughly 12 weeks.

Clones were read by immunoSEQ multiplex PCR, and TCRdb kept only the in-frame ones, dropping some. The sample holds roughly 140,000 clones, 90% seen once. Study-wide results and limits: Sampling that yielded the repertoires occurred only after the peak T cell response. Reportedly, nearly half the spike-specific TCRs target unmutated variant regions. Clonal diversity was possibly underestimated, and the donors were mostly white British, with more females.

Details on this clone: Its specificity is unknown.

The V end lost 3 bases, the J end lost 3 bases, and 19 bases lay between the germline ends. This CDR3 is 16 amino acids long. Germline V gene lookup returns CDR1 SGDLS and CDR2 YYNGEE. Source: peripheral blood, taken on day 0 of AZD1222 vaccination. This receptor was identified in an adult in good health. The rearrangement links TRBV9 to TRBJ2-7; maybe TRBD2 (5 bases). DNA of the CDR3: TGTGCCAGCAGCGCGGGTGAGGGTGCGACCGACTACGAGCAGTACTTC. Its translation is CASSAGEGATDYEQYF.